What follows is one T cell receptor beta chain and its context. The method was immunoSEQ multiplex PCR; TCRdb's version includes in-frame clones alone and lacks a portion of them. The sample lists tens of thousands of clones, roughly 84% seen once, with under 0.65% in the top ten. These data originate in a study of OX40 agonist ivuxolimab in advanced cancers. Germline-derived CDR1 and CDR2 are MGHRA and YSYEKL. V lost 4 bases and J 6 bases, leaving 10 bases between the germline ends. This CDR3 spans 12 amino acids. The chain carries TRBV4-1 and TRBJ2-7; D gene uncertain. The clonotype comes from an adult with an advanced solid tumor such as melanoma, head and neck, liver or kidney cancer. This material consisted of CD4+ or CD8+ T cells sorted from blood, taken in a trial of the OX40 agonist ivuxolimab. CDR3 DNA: TGCGCCAGCAGCCTTCCGCGGTTCGAGCAGTACTTC. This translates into CASSLPRFEQYF.